A single sample is the source of the 14 T cell receptor beta chains below, sequenced in a study of T-cell reconstitution after alpha-beta-depleted transplantation in children. Using unique molecular identifiers, the investigators prepared the TCRbeta library. Via MiXCR, TCRdb re-called the PCR reads, giving one row per CDR3 protein. The table lists around 200,000 distinct CDR3 sequences, over 5.5% of them singletons. This material consisted of PBMCs from the stem cell graft donor, taken from the stem cell graft. The receptors come from a human donor who donated a stem cell graft to a child with Wiskott-Aldrich syndrome.

Ten or more counts support this clonotype. The chain employs TRBV4-1 and TRBJ1-6; weak D call: TRBD1 (6 bases). The CDR3 runs 14 residues. The germline V gene encodes CDR1 MGHRA and CDR2 YSYEKL. V lost 3 bases and J lost 9, with 12 bases in between. The CDR3 DNA follows: TGCGCCAGCAGCCACGGAACAGGGCCTTCACCCCTCCACTTT. Its protein product is CASSHGTGPSPLHF.

The genes are TRBV3-1 and TRBJ2-1; D is uncertain. CDR1 is LGHDT, CDR2 YNNKEL, per germline (reference sequence). V was shortened by 0 bases and J by 8 bases, with 23 bases between the two germline ends. This CDR3 spans 18 amino acids. The CDR3 DNA reads as TGTGCCAGCAGCCAAGATCAAGGCCGCGGAGTGAGTAGCTATGAGCAGTTCTTC. Encoded protein: CASSQDQGRGVSSYEQFF.

This clonotype has at least ten counts. This chain uses TRBV20-1 with TRBJ1-4; D perhaps matches TRBD1 (5 bases). There are 12 residues in the CDR3. Germline V gives CDR1 DFQATT, CDR2 SNEGSKA (reference sequence). CDR3: CSLWGSDEKLFF. CDR3 DNA: TGCAGCCTCTGGGGGAGTGATGAAAAACTGTTTTTT.

The V gene is TRBV11-2, the J gene TRBJ1-4, with D perhaps matching TRBD1 (5 bases). The CDR3 is made up of 13 amino acids. The V end was cut by 5 bases, the J end by 7 bases, with 11 bases between. Looked up from germline, CDR1 is SGHAT and CDR2 is FQNNGV. CDR3 loop: CASSVDRVEKLFF. CDR3 DNA sequence: TGTGCCAGCAGCGTCGACAGAGTTGAAAAACTGTTTTTT.

This clonotype has ten or more counts. The V call is TRBV5-1, the J call TRBJ2-7; D may be TRBD1 (5 bases). CDR3 length: 15 amino acids. The V end lost 2 bases, the J end lost 3 bases, and 15 bases lay between the germline ends. Germline V gives CDR1 SGHRS, CDR2 YFSETQ. The CDR3 coding sequence is TGCGCCAGCAGCTTCAGTATGCAGGGAAACTACGAGCAGTACTTC. Translated: CASSFSMQGNYEQYF.

This clonotype has a handful of counts. The chain combines TRBV7-2 with TRBJ2-7, with D possibly being TRBD2 (6 bases). Between the trimmed V and J ends, which lost 6 bases and 3 bases, there was a span of 15 bases. Germline V gene data show CDR1 as SGHTA and CDR2 as FQGNSA. The CDR3 spans 14 residues. The CDR3 region is CASSSPGLNYEQYF. CDR3 coding DNA: TGTGCCAGCAGTTCACCGGGACTCAACTACGAGCAGTACTTC.

This sequence joins TRBV9 and TRBJ2-5; weak D call: TRBD1 (6 bases). Germline values: CDR1 SGDLS, CDR2 YYNGEE. The CDR3 covers 16 residues. Trimming took 0 bases from V and 5 from J, leaving 17 bases between them. The CDR3 DNA reads as TGTGCCAGCAGCGTAGGCGGTTCAGTTCAGGGGGAGACCCAGTACTTC. The encoded protein is CASSVGGSVQGETQYF.

This clonotype was counted only a few times. The V call is TRBV24-1, the J call TRBJ2-2; D is unresolved. This CDR3 contains 15 residues. Trimming took off 2 bases at V and 0 bases at J, with 6 bases between the two ends. Per germline, CDR1 KGHDR and CDR2 SFDVKD. The CDR3 coding sequence is TGTGCCACCAGTGATTGGCGGACGAACACCGGGGAGCTGTTTTTT. Protein product: CATSDWRTNTGELFF.

This clonotype was seen repeatedly, ten times or more. V gene TRBV6-5 combines with J gene TRBJ2-1, with D possibly TRBD1 on 7 matching bases. Trimming left V 6 bases short and J 2 bases short, with 17 bases between. The CDR3 loop spans 16 amino acids. Germline-derived CDR1 and CDR2 are MNHEY and SVGAGI. CDR3 sequence reads: CASRPTAGQPYNEQFF. The CDR3 bases are TGTGCCAGCAGACCAACCGCGGGACAGCCCTACAATGAGCAGTTCTTC.

This clonotype was detected many times. This chain uses TRBV5-1 with TRBJ1-1; D gene uncertain. The germline V and J ends were trimmed by 0 bases and 1 base, with 13 bases remaining between them. The CDR3 spans 16 residues. The germline V gene encodes CDR1 SGHRS and CDR2 YFSETQ. CDR3 DNA: TGCGCCAGCAGCTTGGCCGTAGGTCAAGGGAACACTGAAGCTTTCTTT. As protein: CASSLAVGQGNTEAFF.

This clonotype was found many times. The chain links TRBV12-3 or TRBV12-4 to TRBJ1-5; weak D call: TRBD1 (6 bases). The CDR3 loop spans 14 amino acids. V was clipped by 5 bases and J by 0 bases, with 8 bases between them. The chain's CDR3 is CASSRQASNQPQHF. CDR3 sequence (DNA): TGTGCCAGCAGTCGACAGGCTAGCAATCAGCCCCAGCATTTT.

This clonotype has at least ten counts. This chain joins TRBV20-1 and TRBJ2-1, with TRBD2 as a possible D gene (5 bases). The CDR3 loop spans 13 amino acids. Germline V gene sequence: CDR1 DFQATT, CDR2 SNEGSKA (reference sequence). Trimming left V 0 bases short and J 6 bases short, with 9 bases between. This chain's CDR3 is CSARDGNLNEQFF. CDR3 DNA sequence: TGCAGTGCTAGAGACGGGAACCTCAATGAGCAGTTCTTC.

At least ten counts were recorded for this clonotype. The rearrangement links TRBV24-1 to TRBJ2-2; 15 nucleotides line up with TRBD2. Trimming removed 3 bases from V and 6 bases from J; junction bases left unmatched: 7. The CDR3 totals 18 residues. Germline-derived CDR1 and CDR2 are KGHDR and SFDVKD. The CDR3 bases are TGTGCCACCAGTGATCACAGGGGACTAGCGGGAGGTGCCGGGGAGCTGTTTTTT. This encodes CATSDHRGLAGGAGELFF.

This clonotype was detected ten times or more. The genes are TRBV12-3 or TRBV12-4 and TRBJ1-2; D is uncertain. This CDR3 is 13 amino acids long. The V end was cut by 4 bases, the J end by 4 bases, with 10 bases between. CDR3 bases: TGTGCCAGCAGTTCGGACTTCAGCTATGGCTACACCTTC. Translating gives CASSSDFSYGYTF.